This is a list of T cell receptor beta chains from one sample in a study of cytomegalovirus exposure and HLA in healthy donors. The table came from immunoSEQ multiplex PCR; TCRdb's copy has only in-frame clones and leaves some out. Of roughly 110,000 clones listed, roughly four fifths are singletons. Sample: PBMCs. The receptors derive from a man younger than 35 in good health and CMV-seronegative. CDR3s include the opening cysteine and the closing phenylalanine or tryptophan. Fields, in order: V gene, clone size, CDR3 protein. Clone size is not always given. Where it is, it says once, few, many or a class for expanded clones.

V gene: TRBV6-1
clone size: .
CDR3 protein: CASSARGAGPGNTIYF

V gene: TRBV6-1
clone size: .
CDR3 protein: CATGKGAGTDTQYF

V gene: TRBV4-2
clone size: .
CDR3 protein: CASSQDKDTQYF

V gene: TRBV7-2
clone size: .
CDR3 protein: CASSLSGTSGGSNEQFF

V gene: TRBV5-1
clone size: .
CDR3 protein: CASSLISDTQYF

V gene: TRBV5-1
clone size: .
CDR3 protein: CASSLELAGGETQYF

V gene: TRBV9
clone size: .
CDR3 protein: CASSVEGVRPEAFF

V gene: TRBV6-6
clone size: .
CDR3 protein: CASSSTGGAEANVLTF

V gene: TRBV4-2
clone size: .
CDR3 protein: CASSQDRSARTYEQYF

V gene: TRBV11-3
clone size: .
CDR3 protein: CASSLASGTTYEQYF

V gene: TRBV5-4
clone size: few
CDR3 protein: CASSLERNSPLHF

V gene: TRBV7-9
clone size: .
CDR3 protein: CASRGTRDRDNTGELFF

V gene: TRBV13
clone size: .
CDR3 protein: CASSFRDSNQPQHF

V gene: TRBV28
clone size: .
CDR3 protein: CASVEQGSNYGYTF

V gene: TRBV6-6
clone size: .
CDR3 protein: CASSYFRRGLTYEQYF

V gene: TRBV2
clone size: .
CDR3 protein: CASCRDRSHEQYF

V gene: TRBV4-3
clone size: .
CDR3 protein: CASSQEGQGANEKLFF

V gene: TRBV6-6
clone size: .
CDR3 protein: CASSVTGGWNTDTQYF

V gene: TRBV10-3
clone size: once
CDR3 protein: CAIRPQGEVTEAFF

V gene: TRBV7-2
clone size: few
CDR3 protein: CASSLGVQALYSPLHF

V gene: TRBV12-5
clone size: .
CDR3 protein: CASGGGPTEAFF

V gene: TRBV5-1
clone size: few
CDR3 protein: CASRQQENTEAFF

V gene: TRBV28
clone size: .
CDR3 protein: CASSPGHKGSRGSPLHF

V gene: TRBV4-2
clone size: .
CDR3 protein: CASSQALAGGTDTQYF

V gene: TRBV4-1
clone size: .
CDR3 protein: CASSPGVQGDGEQYF